The sequence of this TCR beta chain was determined in a study of CD8 T cells in Susac syndrome. Patients with Susac syndrome met the recently defined diagnostic criteria for definite or probable disease. With random hexamers, about 0.45 to 1 ug RNA was reverse transcribed. TCRdb re-called the immunoSEQ multiplex PCR reads through MiXCR, storing one row per CDR3 protein. The sample has some 140,000 distinct CDR3 sequences; roughly 94% are singletons. This receptor was taken from a human donor with Susac syndrome. The specimen sequenced was CD8+ T cells from PBMCs.

In DNA, the CDR3 is TGTGCCAGCCGGGAGTACCAATTTGACAATGAGCAGTTCTTC. It yields the protein CASREYQFDNEQFF. This rearrangement joins TRBV6-5 to TRBJ2-1; a possible D gene is TRBD2 (6 bases). CDR1 is MNHEY, CDR2 SVGAGI, per germline. This CDR3 has 14 amino acids. V was shortened by 8 bases and J by 5 bases, with 16 bases between the two germline ends.